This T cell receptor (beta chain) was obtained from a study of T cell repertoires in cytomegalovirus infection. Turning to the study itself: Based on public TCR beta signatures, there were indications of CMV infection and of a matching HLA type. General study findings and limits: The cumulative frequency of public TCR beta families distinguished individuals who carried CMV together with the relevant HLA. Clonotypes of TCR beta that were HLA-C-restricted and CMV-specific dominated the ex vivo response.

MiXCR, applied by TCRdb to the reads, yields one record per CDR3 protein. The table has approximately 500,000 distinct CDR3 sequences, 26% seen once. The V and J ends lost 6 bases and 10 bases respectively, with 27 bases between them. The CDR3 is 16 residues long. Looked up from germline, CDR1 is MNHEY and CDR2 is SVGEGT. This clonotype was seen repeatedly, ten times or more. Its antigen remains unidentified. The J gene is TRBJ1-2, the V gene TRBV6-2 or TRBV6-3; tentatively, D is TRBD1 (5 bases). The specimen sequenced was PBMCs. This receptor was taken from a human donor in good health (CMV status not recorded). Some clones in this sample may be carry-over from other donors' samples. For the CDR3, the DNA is TGTGCCAGCAGCCGGAATATGGGGACTTTCTACCCCCTCTACACCTTC. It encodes CASSRNMGTFYPLYTF.